This passage covers 26 T cell receptor beta chains from one sample sequenced in a study of T cell repertoires in aging, cancer and after chemotherapy. Peripheral blood genomic DNA, not sorted cells or RNA, was the template. A mixed TRB-A/B primer pool amplified rearranged TRB by multiplex touch-down PCR. TCRdb redid the calling of the multiplex PCR reads with MiXCR, one entry per CDR3 protein. Found here are about 15,000 distinct CDR3 sequences, over 45% of them singletons; the top ten hold roughly 10%. The sequenced material came from blood. These receptors all come from a human donor in good health.

The chain links TRBV18 to TRBJ2-2, with 9 bases that match TRBD2. There are 15 residues in the CDR3. Germline V CDR1 and CDR2: KGHSH, LQKENI. V trimming: 2 bases; J trimming: 6 bases; junction bases outside the gene matches: 4. The CDR3 loop reads CASSPGIAGAGELFF. The CDR3 DNA reads TGTGCCAGCTCACCAGGTATAGCGGGAGCCGGGGAGCTGTTTTTT.

The table lists this clonotype with a few counts. The chain employs TRBV6-5 and TRBJ2-1; 12 bases are a match to TRBD2. CDR3 length: 16 residues. Germline CDR1 reads MNHEY; CDR2 reads SVGAGI. The junction had 2 bases not matched to a gene; V was cut back by 5 bases and J by 0 bases. As DNA, the CDR3 is TGTGCCAGCAGTCCTAGCGGGAGGGCCTCCTACAATGAGCAGTTCTTC. Its protein product is CASSPSGRASYNEQFF.

This clonotype showed up just once. The V gene is TRBV6-5, the J gene TRBJ1-3, with D perhaps TRBD1 (6 bases). CDR1 is MNHEY, CDR2 SVGAGI, per germline. CDR3 length: 17 residues. Trimming stripped 2 bases from V and 1 base from J, with 15 bases between. The CDR3 spells CASSYGGGGASGNTIYF. The CDR3, as DNA: TGTGCCAGCAGTTACGGCGGCGGGGGGGCATCTGGAAACACCATATATTTT.

The gene calls are TRBV18 and TRBJ2-1; perhaps TRBD2 as D (5 bases). CDR3 length: 14 residues. The V end lost 2 bases, the J end lost 5 bases, and 10 bases lay between the germline ends. Germline-derived CDR1 and CDR2 are KGHSH and LQKENI. The CDR3 nucleotides read TGTGCCAGCTCACCAAGATGGGGAGACAATGAGCAGTTCTTC. Encoded protein: CASSPRWGDNEQFF.

The chain joins TRBV27 to TRBJ2-2; 10 bases match TRBD2. Germline values: CDR1 MNHEY, CDR2 SMNVEV (reference sequence). With 6 bases clipped from V and 7 bases from J, the junction kept 5 bases outside the gene matches. CDR3 length equals 14 residues. CDR3 nucleotide sequence: TGTGCCAGCAGCCGTAGCGGGAGGAACGGGGAGCTGTTTTTT. This encodes CASSRSGRNGELFF.

The chain has TRBV19 and TRBJ1-5, with TRBD1 as a possible D gene (5 bases). Trimming shortened V by 5 bases and J by 1 base, and 18 bases separated the two germline ends. Germline V gene sequence: CDR1 LNHDA, CDR2 SQIVND (reference sequence). The CDR3 is 17 residues long. The CDR3 DNA follows: TGTGCCAGTAGTTCTATTCCCGGGGCCACAAGCAATCAGCCCCAGCATTTT. It codes for CASSSIPGATSNQPQHF. Looking up the rest from reference TRBV19 and TRBJ1-5 gives the full variable domain: DGGITQSPKYLFRKEGQNVTLSCEQNLNHDAMYWYRQDPGQGLRLIYYSQIVNDFQKGDIAEGYSVSREKKESFPLTVTSAQKNPTAFYLCASSSIPGATSNQPQHFGDGTRLSIL.

This clonotype turned up a few times. CDR3 in DNA: TGTGCCAGCAGCCCACCAGGGCGGGAGGCTGGACCCTACGAGCAGTACTTC. Protein sequence: CASSPPGREAGPYEQYF. J is TRBJ2-7 and V is TRBV6-5, with TRBD2 matching 8 bases. CDR3 length equals 17 residues. Germline trimming cut 6 bases from V and 2 bases from J; bases unmatched to any gene: 15. Looked up from germline, CDR1 is MNHEY and CDR2 is SVGAGI.

J is TRBJ2-1 and V is TRBV6-5, with 7 bases lining up with TRBD2. This CDR3 region has 15 residues. V lost 6 bases and J lost 5; bases outside the gene matches: 10. Germline-derived CDR1 and CDR2 are MNHEY and SVGAGI. The CDR3 coding sequence is TGTGCCAGCAGGCGCGGGATGCGGGGGAACAATGAGCAGTTCTTC. Its protein product is CASRRGMRGNNEQFF.

The rearrangement uses TRBV19 and TRBJ2-4; maybe TRBD1 (7 bases). Germline V gives CDR1 LNHDA, CDR2 SQIVND (reference sequence). The CDR3 length is 15 residues. The V end was cut by 7 bases, the J end by 7 bases, with 20 bases between. In DNA form, the CDR3 reads TGTGCCAGTAAGGTTGTTGGCAGGGGGGTCAACATTCAGTACTTC. Residues: CASKVVGRGVNIQYF.

This clonotype turned up a few times. The chain carries TRBV11-1 and TRBJ2-1, with 15 bases matching TRBD2. Trimming removed 5 bases from V and 3 bases from J; junction bases left unmatched: 8. This CDR3 has 18 amino acids. The germline CDR1 and CDR2 sequences are SGHAT and FQDESV (reference sequence). CDR3 sequence (DNA): TGTGCCAGCAGCCAAGGACTAGCGGGAGGGAACCTCTACAATGAGCAGTTCTTC. The encoded protein is CASSQGLAGGNLYNEQFF.

The chain joins TRBV6-5 to TRBJ2-2; 7 nucleotides align to TRBD1. The closer fit of TRBJ1-4 to the DNA end suggests the J call may be wrong. CDR3 size: 14 residues. Germline CDR1 MNHEY, CDR2 SVGAGI. The CDR3 sequence is CASSPTQGGEKLFF. CDR3 bases: TGTGCCAGCAGTCCCACGCAGGGGGGTGAAAAACTGTTTTTT.

V usage is TRBV19 and J usage is TRBJ2-5; TRBD1 matches 10 bases. After removal of 4 bases from V and 5 bases from J, the junction contained 10 bases not matched to a gene. The germline V gene has CDR1 LNHDA and CDR2 SQIVND (reference sequence). The CDR3 length is 16 residues. In DNA form, the CDR3 reads TGTGCCAGTAGTAGGCCGGGACAGGGGCGGATGGAGACCCAGTACTTC. It is translated as CASSRPGQGRMETQYF.

The genes are TRBV29-1 and TRBJ1-1; a possible D gene is TRBD1 (5 bases). The CDR3 extends over 13 amino acids. The germline V and J ends were trimmed by 5 bases and 1 base, with 11 bases remaining between them. Looked up from germline, CDR1 is SQVTM and CDR2 is ANQGSEA. Here the CDR3 DNA reads TGCAGCGTTACCCGACAGACGAACACTGAAGCTTTCTTT. It codes for CSVTRQTNTEAFF.

J is TRBJ2-7 and V is TRBV29-1; tentative D call: TRBD2 (5 bases). Germline lookup yields CDR1 SQVTM and CDR2 ANQGSEA. The CDR3 has 12 residues. V was pared by 3 bases and J by 5 bases, with 11 bases between. CDR3 sequence: CSVDSGSHEQYF. The CDR3 DNA is TGCAGCGTTGACTCTGGGAGCCACGAGCAGTACTTC.

This clonotype has a handful of counts. The chain has TRBV19 and TRBJ2-1; D ambiguous. The CDR3 runs to 12 residues. CDR1 and CDR2 from the germline V gene are LNHDA and SQIVND (reference sequence). Trimming pared 3 bases from V and 7 bases from J, leaving 7 bases between. CDR3 loop: CASSMLSNEQFF. Here the CDR3 DNA reads TGTGCCAGTAGTATGCTCTCGAATGAGCAGTTCTTC.

This chain uses TRBV7-9 with TRBJ2-1; D could derive from TRBD1 or TRBD2 (5 bases each). The CDR3 contains 14 residues. CDR1 SEHNR and CDR2 FQNEAQ come from the germline V gene (reference sequence). Trimming shortened V by 1 base and J by 8 bases, and 12 bases separated the two germline ends. Written as DNA, the CDR3 is TGTGCCAGCAGCTTAGGGGCCGGGGCCGATGAGCAGTTCTTC. This translates into CASSLGAGADEQFF.

This chain links TRBV11-2 with TRBJ2-3, with 9 positions matching TRBD2. V shed 6 bases and J 4 bases; nucleotides not matched to a gene: 5. The CDR3 extends over 14 amino acids. CDR1 and CDR2 (germline): SGHAT, FQNNGV. As DNA, the CDR3 is TGTGCCAGCAGTATAGCGGGAGAGGCAGATACGCAGTATTTT. This sequence encodes CASSIAGEADTQYF.

The chain is built from TRBV18 and TRBJ2-3; D not certain. The V and J ends lost 2 bases and 3 bases respectively, with 3 bases between them. CDR3 length: 12 residues. Looked up from germline, CDR1 is KGHSH and CDR2 is LQKENI. CDR3: CASSPATDTQYF. The DNA for the CDR3 is TGTGCCAGCTCACCAGCAACAGATACGCAGTATTTT.

The sample holds a few counts of this clonotype. V usage is TRBV12-3 or TRBV12-4 and J usage is TRBJ2-5, with unresolved D. Trimming left V 3 bases short and J 5 bases short, with 4 bases between. This CDR3 region has 11 residues. CDR3 loop: CASSFRETQYF. CDR3 bases: TGTGCCAGCAGTTTCAGGGAGACCCAGTACTTC.

Comments on this clonotype: Its ends do not fully match the called genes, so a read error is possible. The chain's CDR3 is CASSFIWVLSYNEQFF. In nucleotides, the CDR3 is TGCGCCAGCAGCTTCATTTGGGTACTATCCTACAATGAGCAGTTCTTC. The gene calls are TRBV11-1 and TRBJ2-1; D gene ambiguous. The germline V gene encodes CDR1 SGHAT and CDR2 FQDESV (reference sequence). There are 16 residues in the CDR3.

This clonotype was observed once. The DNA for the CDR3 is TGCGCCAGCAGCTTGGGGCTAGCGGGCAACAATGAGCAGTTCTTC. It translates to CASSLGLAGNNEQFF. The rearrangement links TRBV5-1 to TRBJ2-1; 8 nucleotides line up with TRBD2. With V trimmed by 0 bases and J by 5 bases, 4 bases remained unmatched. This CDR3 is 15 amino acids long. CDR1 and CDR2 from the germline V gene are SGHRS and YFSETQ.

This clonotype was seen only once. Relative to the germline gene, one junction end is altered; a read error may explain this. This chain links TRBV12-3 or TRBV12-4 with TRBJ2-2; 7 bases map to TRBD1. CDR3 size: 16 residues. The CDR3 loop is CAGSSGQNPNTGELFF. As DNA, the CDR3 is TGTGCCGGCAGCTCGGGACAGAACCCGAACACCGGGGAGCTGTTTTTT.

The CDR3 here is CASSARRGIPDTEAFF. CDR3 in DNA: TGTGCCAGCAGTGCCCGCAGGGGAATCCCGGACACTGAAGCTTTCTTT. This sequence joins TRBV12-3 or TRBV12-4 and TRBJ1-1; tentatively, D is TRBD1 (6 bases). This CDR3 contains 16 residues. Trimming removed 5 bases at V and 3 bases at J, with 19 bases between.

This chain uses TRBV6-1 with TRBJ1-1; D perhaps matches TRBD1 (5 bases). Trimming removed 6 bases from V and 0 bases from J, with 20 bases in between. Germline V gene data show CDR1 as MNHNS and CDR2 as SASEGT. The CDR3 is made up of 17 amino acids. Here the CDR3 reads CASRGYFGARMNTEAFF. The CDR3 region has the DNA TGTGCCAGCAGGGGGTACTTCGGGGCGAGAATGAACACTGAAGCTTTCTTT.

By sample fraction, this clonotype is medium-sized. The V and J genes are TRBV29-1 and TRBJ2-5; 8 nucleotides match TRBD1. CDR3 length: 11 residues. In germline, CDR1 is SQVTM, CDR2 ANQGSEA. V shed 7 bases and J 10 bases; nucleotides not matched to a gene: 8. CDR3 sequence (DNA): TGCAGCGGCATGGACAGGGATGGCCAGTACTTC. This codes for CSGMDRDGQYF.

The genes are TRBV6-6 and TRBJ2-2, with 9 bases lining up with TRBD1. The J segment lost 8 bases and the V segment lost 2 bases, leaving 3 bases of the junction unmatched. The germline gives CDR1 MNHNY, CDR2 SVGAGI (reference sequence). The CDR3 is made up of 14 amino acids. The CDR3 DNA follows: TGTGCCAGCAGTTACGCACAGGGGGCGGGGGAGCTGTTTTTT. As protein: CASSYAQGAGELFF.